This entry lists 21 T cell receptor beta chains sequenced from one sample in a study of CD8 T cells in Susac syndrome. cDNA came from about 0.46 to 1 ug RNA primed by random hexamers. TCRdb reprocessed the immunoSEQ multiplex PCR reads with MiXCR, giving one entry per CDR3 protein. In the table there are more than 65,000 distinct CDR3 sequences, around 93% of which are singletons. The specimen sequenced was CD8+ T cells from PBMCs. Source of these receptors: a human donor with Susac syndrome.

The chain uses TRBV14 and TRBJ2-7; 8 nucleotides line up with TRBD2. After removal of 4 bases from V and 4 bases from J, the junction contained 9 bases not matched to a gene. The germline CDR1 and CDR2 sequences are SGHDN and FVKESK. The CDR3 length is 15 residues. CDR3 loop: CASSPTGLGEYEQYF. The DNA for the CDR3 is TGTGCCAGCAGCCCAACGGGACTAGGGGAATACGAGCAGTACTTC. The variable domain in full, with the rest retrieved from reference TRBV14 and TRBJ2-7, is EAGVTQFPSHSVIEKGQTVTLRCDPISGHDNLYWYRRVMGKEIKFLLHFVKESKQDESGMPNNRFLAERTGGTYSTLKVQPAELEDSGVYFCASSPTGLGEYEQYFGPGTRLTVT.

The rearrangement joins TRBV28 to TRBJ1-1; tentative D call: TRBD1 (5 bases). Trimming cost V 6 bases and J 2 bases, with 13 bases left between them. CDR1 and CDR2 (germline): MDHEN, SYDVKM. The CDR3 totals 14 residues. DNA for the CDR3: TGTGCCAGCAGCCGAGAGGGGCTTAACACTGAAGCTTTCTTT. It codes for CASSREGLNTEAFF.

The J gene is TRBJ2-7, the V gene TRBV12-3 or TRBV12-4; either TRBD1 or TRBD2 may supply D (5 bases each). V lost 4 bases to trimming and J lost 3 bases, with 13 bases between them. This CDR3 region has 14 residues. The CDR3 sequence: CASSSLGTVYEQYF. The CDR3 DNA reads TGTGCCAGCAGTTCCCTCGGGACCGTCTACGAGCAGTACTTC.

This chain uses TRBV6-2 or TRBV6-3 with TRBJ2-3; 8 bases align to TRBD2. Germline CDR1 reads MNHEY; CDR2 reads SVGEGT. The J segment lost 1 base and the V segment lost 0 bases, leaving 3 bases of the junction unmatched. This CDR3 is built from 16 residues. Written as DNA, the CDR3 is TGTGCCAGCAGTTACTCGATGACTAGCGGCACAGATACGCAGTATTTT. This gives the protein CASSYSMTSGTDTQYF.

The chain is built from TRBV13 and TRBJ1-1; the D gene is possibly TRBD1 (6 bases). V was cut by 4 bases and J by 1 base, with 19 bases left in between. The CDR3 is made up of 17 amino acids. The germline V gene encodes CDR1 PRHDT and CDR2 FYEKMQ (reference sequence). The CDR3 reads CASSSSVTGTPNTEAFF. In DNA form, the CDR3 reads TGTGCCAGCAGCTCGTCCGTCACCGGGACACCGAACACTGAAGCTTTCTTT. The full variable domain, its missing parts supplied by reference TRBV13 and TRBJ1-1, is AAGVIQSPRHLIKEKRETATLKCYPIPRHDTVYWYQQGPGQDPQFLISFYEKMQSDKGSIPDRFSAQQFSDYHSELNMSSLELGDSALYFCASSSSVTGTPNTEAFFGQGTRLTVV.

This sequence joins TRBV4-2 and TRBJ2-1; TRBD2 might be the D (5 bases). Germline V gene lookup returns CDR1 LGHNA and CDR2 YNFKEQ. The V and J ends lost 0 bases and 0 bases respectively, with 6 bases between them. The CDR3 has 15 residues. The CDR3 DNA reads TGTGCCAGCAGCCAAGAGAGGGACTCCTACAATGAGCAGTTCTTC. Its translation is CASSQERDSYNEQFF.

V is TRBV27 and J is TRBJ1-5; the D gene is possibly TRBD1 (5 bases). Germline V CDR1 and CDR2: MNHEY, SMNVEV (reference sequence). The CDR3 has 14 amino acids. Trimming removed 5 bases at V and 6 bases at J, with 14 bases between. CDR3 residues: CASSPGRPLQPQHF. For the CDR3, the DNA is TGTGCCAGCAGTCCGGGACGGCCACTTCAGCCCCAGCATTTT.

The CDR3 spells CSAFLAGGTYNEQFF. The CDR3 DNA is TGCAGTGCTTTTTTAGCGGGAGGAACCTACAATGAGCAGTTCTTC. The chain employs TRBV20-1 and TRBJ2-1; 10 bases align to TRBD2. The CDR3 has 15 amino acids. V gave up 5 bases and J gave up 2 bases; unmatched junction bases: 6. The germline CDR1 and CDR2 sequences are DFQATT and SNEGSKA (reference sequence).

This chain uses TRBV5-6 with TRBJ1-4; unclear D gene. The CDR3 is 16 residues long. Trimming pared 4 bases from V and 7 bases from J, leaving 20 bases between. CDR1 is SGHDT, CDR2 YYEEEE, per germline. The CDR3 reads CASSTLIGDGGEKLFF. The DNA of the CDR3 is TGTGCCAGCAGCACCCTGATCGGGGATGGCGGTGAAAAACTGTTTTTT.

This chain links TRBV24-1 with TRBJ2-7, with D unresolved. The germline V and J ends were trimmed by 5 bases and 3 bases, with 4 bases remaining between them. This CDR3 region has 11 residues. Looked up from germline, CDR1 is KGHDR and CDR2 is SFDVKD. This CDR3 is CATSGGYEQYF. The CDR3 DNA reads as TGTGCCACCAGTGGAGGCTACGAGCAGTACTTC.

The chain combines TRBV18 with TRBJ2-1; TRBD1 matches at 7 bases. Trimming cost V 5 bases and J 0 bases; bases outside gene matches: 7. CDR1 and CDR2 (germline): KGHSH, LQKENI. The CDR3 runs 16 residues. The CDR3 DNA reads as TGTGCCAGCTCATTCGGGACAGCGGCCTCCTACAATGAGCAGTTCTTC. It translates to CASSFGTAASYNEQFF.

The CDR3 nucleotides read TGTGCCAGCAGCACCCAGGGGGCTTTGGGCTATGGCTACACCTTC. Amino acids: CASSTQGALGYGYTF. The chain employs TRBV13 and TRBJ1-2; TRBD1 agrees at 8 bases. Germline lookup yields CDR1 PRHDT and CDR2 FYEKMQ (reference sequence). The CDR3 runs to 15 residues. V dropped 5 bases and J dropped 4; count of bases not matched to a gene: 9. The full variable domain, in which reference TRBV13 and TRBJ1-2 provide the parts outside the CDR3, is AAGVIQSPRHLIKEKRETATLKCYPIPRHDTVYWYQQGPGQDPQFLISFYEKMQSDKGSIPDRFSAQQFSDYHSELNMSSLELGDSALYFCASSTQGALGYGYTFGSGTRLTVV.

The chain couples TRBV15 to TRBJ2-7, with 7 bases identical to TRBD1. Germline V gene lookup returns CDR1 LNHNV and CDR2 YYDKDF (reference sequence). V gave up 5 bases and J gave up 5 bases; unmatched junction bases: 12. The CDR3 runs to 15 residues. CDR3 region: CATSDPGQIIDEQYF. CDR3 DNA: TGTGCCACCAGCGATCCGGGACAGATAATCGACGAGCAGTACTTC.

The chain combines TRBV6-1 with TRBJ2-2, with D tentatively TRBD2 (5 bases). Germline CDR1 and CDR2: MNHNS and SASEGT. Trimming removed 1 base from V and 4 bases from J, with 13 bases in between. The CDR3 spans 16 residues. The CDR3 spells CASSEGPEAGTGELFF. The CDR3, as DNA: TGTGCCAGCAGTGAAGGCCCGGAGGCGGGCACCGGGGAGCTGTTTTTT.

This rearrangement joins TRBV6-5 to TRBJ2-7; 9 nucleotides match TRBD1. J was trimmed by 2 bases and V by 2 bases; bases with no gene match: 4. CDR1 and CDR2 (germline): MNHEY, SVGAGI. The CDR3 totals 15 residues. CDR3 coding DNA: TGTGCCAGCAGTTACGGGACAGGGAATCCCTACGAGCAGTACTTC. As protein: CASSYGTGNPYEQYF.

CDR3 sequence (DNA): TGTGCCGGCTACCCGGGAGGGTGGGGCAATGAGCAGTTCTTC. Protein product: CAGYPGGWGNEQFF. The chain employs TRBV30 and TRBJ2-1; 8 bases are a match to TRBD2. CDR1 is GTSNPN and CDR2 is SVGIG in the germline V gene (reference sequence). Germline trimming cut 8 bases from V and 6 bases from J; bases unmatched to any gene: 12. This CDR3 comprises 14 residues.

The rearrangement uses TRBV29-1 and TRBJ1-1; D is unclear. V was clipped by 4 bases and J by 3 bases, with 6 bases between them. Germline loops: CDR1 SQVTM, CDR2 ANQGSEA. The CDR3 is 11 amino acids. DNA for the CDR3: TGCAGCGTTGGAGTGGACACTGAAGCTTTCTTT. Its protein product is CSVGVDTEAFF.

The chain recombines TRBV3-1 with TRBJ2-3; D remains unclear. There are 13 residues in the CDR3. Germline V gene lookup returns CDR1 LGHDT and CDR2 YNNKEL (reference sequence). The ends were cut back, 4 bases at V and 0 bases at J, with 5 bases in the middle. CDR3 region: CASSLTSTDTQYF. The CDR3 DNA sequence: TGTGCCAGCAGCCTTACTAGCACAGATACGCAGTATTTT.

V gene TRBV19 combines with J gene TRBJ2-6; D ambiguous. Germline assignment: CDR1 LNHDA and CDR2 SQIVND (reference sequence). V was pared by 5 bases and J by 4 bases, with 3 bases between. The CDR3 sequence is 12 residues long. Here the CDR3 DNA reads TGTGCCAGTAGTCCGGGGGCCAACGTCCTGACTTTC. It yields the protein CASSPGANVLTF.

The chain employs TRBV9 and TRBJ1-5; D is unresolved. The germline CDR1 and CDR2 sequences are SGDLS and YYNGEE. The V gene lost 5 bases and the J gene lost 2 bases, with 11 bases spanning the gap. The CDR3 consists of 14 residues. The CDR3, as DNA: TGTGCCAGCAGTTCGAACTCGGGCAATCAGCCCCAGCATTTT. It is translated as CASSSNSGNQPQHF.

The V call is TRBV12-3 or TRBV12-4, the J call TRBJ2-1; TRBD2 matches 7 bases. This CDR3 is built from 14 residues. V was clipped by 6 bases and J by 6 bases; unmatched bases: 8. The CDR3 reads CASSGLAEINEQFF. CDR3 DNA sequence: TGTGCCAGCAGCGGGCTAGCGGAAATCAATGAGCAGTTCTTC.